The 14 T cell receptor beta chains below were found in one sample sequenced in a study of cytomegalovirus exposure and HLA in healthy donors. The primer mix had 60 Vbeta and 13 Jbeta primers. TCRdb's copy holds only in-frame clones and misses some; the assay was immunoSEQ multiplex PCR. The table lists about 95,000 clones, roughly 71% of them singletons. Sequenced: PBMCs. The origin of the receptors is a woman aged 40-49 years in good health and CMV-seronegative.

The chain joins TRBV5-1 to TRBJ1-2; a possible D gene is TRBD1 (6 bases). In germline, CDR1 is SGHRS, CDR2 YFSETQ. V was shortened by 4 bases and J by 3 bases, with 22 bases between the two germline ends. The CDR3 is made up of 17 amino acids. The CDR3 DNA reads TGCGCCAGCAGCACAGGACAGAGTAATTCTCGCTACTATGGCTACACCTTC. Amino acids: CASSTGQSNSRYYGYTF.

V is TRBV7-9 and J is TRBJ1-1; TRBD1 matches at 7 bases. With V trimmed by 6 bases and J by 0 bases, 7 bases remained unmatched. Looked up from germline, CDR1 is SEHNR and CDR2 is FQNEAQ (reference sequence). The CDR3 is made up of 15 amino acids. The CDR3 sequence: CASRRTGAMNTEAFF. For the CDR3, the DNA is TGTGCCAGCAGAAGAACAGGGGCGATGAACACTGAAGCTTTCTTT.

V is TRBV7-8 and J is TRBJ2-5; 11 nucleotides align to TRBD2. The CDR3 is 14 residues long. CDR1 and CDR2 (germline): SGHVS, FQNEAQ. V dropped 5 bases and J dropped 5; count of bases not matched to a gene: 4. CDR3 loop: CASSDRLAGETQYF. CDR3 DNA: TGTGCCAGCAGCGACCGACTAGCGGGGGAGACCCAGTACTTC.

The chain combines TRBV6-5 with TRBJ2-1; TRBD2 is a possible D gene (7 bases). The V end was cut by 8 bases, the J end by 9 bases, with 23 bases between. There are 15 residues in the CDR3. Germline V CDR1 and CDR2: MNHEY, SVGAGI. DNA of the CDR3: TGTGCCAGCTACCCGGAGACAGGTAGGGGGGGTGAGCAGTTCTTC. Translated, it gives CASYPETGRGGEQFF.

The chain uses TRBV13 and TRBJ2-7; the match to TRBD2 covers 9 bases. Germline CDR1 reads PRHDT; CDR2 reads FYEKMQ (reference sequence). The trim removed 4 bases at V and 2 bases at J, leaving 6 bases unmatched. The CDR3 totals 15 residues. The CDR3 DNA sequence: TGTGCCAGCAGCTCGCTAGCGGGGCCAGCCTACGAGCAGTACTTC. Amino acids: CASSSLAGPAYEQYF.

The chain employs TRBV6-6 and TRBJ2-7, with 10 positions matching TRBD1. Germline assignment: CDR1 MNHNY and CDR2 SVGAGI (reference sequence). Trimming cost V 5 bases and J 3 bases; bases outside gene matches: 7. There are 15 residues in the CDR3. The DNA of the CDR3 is TGTGCCAGCAGTCACCCGGGACAGGGGCTCTACGAGCAGTACTTC. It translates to CASSHPGQGLYEQYF.

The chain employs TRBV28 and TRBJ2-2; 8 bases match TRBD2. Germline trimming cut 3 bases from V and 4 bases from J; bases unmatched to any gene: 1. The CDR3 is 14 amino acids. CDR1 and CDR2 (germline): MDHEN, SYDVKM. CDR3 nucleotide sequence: TGTGCCAGCAGTTTCCGGGGGGGCACCGGGGAGCTGTTTTTT. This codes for CASSFRGGTGELFF.

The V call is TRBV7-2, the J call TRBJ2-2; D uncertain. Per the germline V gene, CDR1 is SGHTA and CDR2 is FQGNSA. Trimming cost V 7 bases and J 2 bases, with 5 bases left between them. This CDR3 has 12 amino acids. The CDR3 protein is CASTVNTGELFF. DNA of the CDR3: TGTGCCAGCACGGTCAACACCGGGGAGCTGTTTTTT. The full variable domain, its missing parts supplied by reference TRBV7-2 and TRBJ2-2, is GAGVSQSPSNKVTEKGKDVELRCDPISGHTALYWYRQSLGQGLEFLIYFQGNSAPDKSGLPSDRFSAERTGGSVSTLTIQRTQQEDSAVYLCASTVNTGELFFGEGSRLTVL.

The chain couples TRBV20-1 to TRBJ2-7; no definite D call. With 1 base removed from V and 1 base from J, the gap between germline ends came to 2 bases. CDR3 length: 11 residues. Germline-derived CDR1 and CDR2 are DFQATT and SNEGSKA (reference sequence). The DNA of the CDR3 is TGCAGTGCTAGAGCATCCTACGAGCAGTACTTC. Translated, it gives CSARASYEQYF.

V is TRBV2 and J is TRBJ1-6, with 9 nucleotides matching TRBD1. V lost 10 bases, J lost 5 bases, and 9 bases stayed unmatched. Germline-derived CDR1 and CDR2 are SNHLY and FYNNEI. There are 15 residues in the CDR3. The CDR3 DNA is TGTGCCACCAGCCGGGACAGGGCGGATAATTCACCCCTCCACTTT. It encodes CATSRDRADNSPLHF. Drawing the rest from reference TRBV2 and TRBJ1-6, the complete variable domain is EPEVTQTPSHQVTQMGQEVILRCVPISNHLYFYWYRQILGQKVEFLVSFYNNEISEKSEIFDDQFSVERPDGSNFTLKIRSTKLEDSAMYFCATSRDRADNSPLHFGNGTRLTVT.

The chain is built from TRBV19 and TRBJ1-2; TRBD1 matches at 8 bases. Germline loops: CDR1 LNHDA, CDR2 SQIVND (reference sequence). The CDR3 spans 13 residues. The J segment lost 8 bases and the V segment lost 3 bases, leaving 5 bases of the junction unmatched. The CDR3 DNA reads TGTGCCAGTAGTATTAAGGACAGGGTCGGCTACACCTTC. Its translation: CASSIKDRVGYTF.

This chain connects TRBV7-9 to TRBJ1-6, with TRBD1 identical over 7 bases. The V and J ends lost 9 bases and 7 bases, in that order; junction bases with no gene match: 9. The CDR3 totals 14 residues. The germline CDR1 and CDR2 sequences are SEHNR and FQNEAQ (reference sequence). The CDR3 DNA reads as TGTGCCAGTCGGGACAGCCTCGCGAATTCACCCCTCCACTTT. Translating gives CASRDSLANSPLHF.

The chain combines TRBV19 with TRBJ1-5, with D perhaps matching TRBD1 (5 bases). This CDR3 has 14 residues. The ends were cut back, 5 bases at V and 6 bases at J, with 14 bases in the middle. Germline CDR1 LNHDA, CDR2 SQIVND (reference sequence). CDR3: CASSPGWGSQPQHF. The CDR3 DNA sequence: TGTGCCAGTAGTCCAGGGTGGGGCAGTCAGCCCCAGCATTTT.

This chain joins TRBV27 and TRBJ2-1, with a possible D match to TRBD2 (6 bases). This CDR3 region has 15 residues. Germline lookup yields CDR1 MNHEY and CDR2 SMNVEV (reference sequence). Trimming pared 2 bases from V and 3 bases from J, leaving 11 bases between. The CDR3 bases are TGTGCCAGCAGTTTACTACGGGGGTACTACAATGAGCAGTTCTTC. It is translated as CASSLLRGYYNEQFF.